This passage covers 32 T cell receptor beta chains from one sample sequenced in a study of control samples from healthy donors and cancer patients. Profiled with immunoSEQ multiplex PCR; TCRdb holds only in-frame clones, not every one. The data contain about 89,000 clones, under 90% of them singletons. Material for sequencing was blood. Receptors originate from a middle-aged woman in good health.

This CDR3 is CATSDFPKQGARWGNQPQHF. The CDR3 coding sequence is TGTGCCACCAGTGATTTCCCTAAACAGGGGGCAAGGTGGGGCAATCAGCCCCAGCATTTT. The rearrangement uses TRBV24-1 and TRBJ1-5; 9 positions match TRBD1. Germline V gives CDR1 KGHDR, CDR2 SFDVKD. V lost 1 base and J lost 2; bases outside the gene matches: 14. The length of the CDR3 is 20 residues.

J is TRBJ2-7 and V is TRBV7-2; D gene unclear. The CDR3 contains 11 residues. The germline V and J ends were trimmed by 5 bases and 3 bases, with 5 bases remaining between them. Germline lookup yields CDR1 SGHTA and CDR2 FQGNSA. The CDR3 region is CASSAHYEQYF. As DNA, the CDR3 is TGTGCCAGCAGCGCCCACTACGAGCAGTACTTC.

For this clone: A much more abundant neighbour one base away suggests this may be a read error. This rearrangement joins TRBV7-6 to TRBJ2-3; D unresolved. V was cut by 3 bases and J by 2 bases, with 6 bases left in between. CDR3 length: 13 amino acids. Per the germline V gene, CDR1 is SGHVS and CDR2 is FNYEAQ. The CDR3 sequence is CASSFSHTDTQYF. The CDR3 nucleotides are TGTGCCAGCAGCTTCTCCCACACAGATACGCAGTATTTT.

This rearrangement joins TRBV27 to TRBJ1-5, with 7 bases lining up with TRBD1. CDR1 is MNHEY and CDR2 is SMNVEV in the germline V gene (reference sequence). V shed 6 bases, J shed 6 bases, and the junction held 11 bases outside the gene matches. The CDR3 runs 15 residues. The CDR3 spells CASSPDRIEGQPQHF. CDR3 in DNA: TGTGCCAGCAGCCCGGACAGGATAGAGGGTCAGCCCCAGCATTTT.

The V and J genes are TRBV6-5 and TRBJ1-1, with no clear D. V lost 8 bases and J lost 3, with 4 bases in between. CDR1 is MNHEY, CDR2 SVGAGI, per germline. The CDR3 length is 10 residues. Here the CDR3 reads CASSDTEAFF. The DNA of the CDR3 is TGTGCCAGCTCCGACACTGAAGCTTTCTTT.

CDR3 bases: TGTGCCACCAGCAGAGATCGGGGGGGGACCCTCCGTGAGCAGTTCTTC. It codes for CATSRDRGGTLREQFF. The chain carries TRBV15 and TRBJ2-1, with TRBD2 matching over 8 bases. The CDR3 is 16 amino acids. J was trimmed by 9 bases and V by 0 bases; bases with no gene match: 10. From germline, CDR1 is LNHNV and CDR2 YYDKDF (reference sequence).

The CDR3 spells CASSFYPGTENTGELFF. In DNA, the CDR3 is TGCGCCAGCAGCTTCTATCCCGGGACAGAGAACACCGGGGAGCTGTTTTTT. The chain employs TRBV5-1 and TRBJ2-2; 7 bases fit TRBD1. V was pared by 2 bases and J by 1 base, with 8 bases of the junction left unmatched. The germline V gene encodes CDR1 SGHRS and CDR2 YFSETQ. The CDR3 is made up of 17 amino acids.

This clone was recorded once. The V gene is TRBV5-4, the J gene TRBJ1-4; 7 bases fit TRBD1. Per the germline V gene, CDR1 is SGHNT and CDR2 is YYREEE (reference sequence). The junction had 3 bases not matched to a gene; V was cut back by 4 bases and J by 3 bases. This CDR3 is 14 amino acids long. CDR3 sequence reads: CASSTQGANEKLFF. In DNA form, the CDR3 reads TGTGCCAGCAGCACGCAGGGGGCTAATGAAAAACTGTTTTTT.

The gene calls are TRBV6-5 and TRBJ1-1, with D possibly being TRBD1 (5 bases). The germline gives CDR1 MNHEY, CDR2 SVGAGI. Trimming removed 0 bases from V and 1 base from J, with 9 bases in between. The CDR3 loop spans 15 amino acids. The CDR3 DNA follows: TGTGCCAGCAGTTACTCGCCAGGGAGGAACACTGAAGCTTTCTTT. It specifies CASSYSPGRNTEAFF.

On this clone itself: One junction end does not reproduce the germline sequence, and a read error may be involved. The chain uses TRBV12-3 or TRBV12-4 and TRBJ1-2; D not certain. CDR3 length: 12 residues. Here the CDR3 DNA reads TGTGCCAGCAGCCGTATAGCCATGAGTACCAGTTTC. This sequence encodes CASSRIAMSTSF.

V gene TRBV27 combines with J gene TRBJ1-5; TRBD1 matches at 7 bases. CDR3 length: 16 residues. The germline V gene encodes CDR1 MNHEY and CDR2 SMNVEV (reference sequence). V dropped 6 bases and J dropped 2; count of bases not matched to a gene: 10. The CDR3 loop reads CASRTGSKSGNQPQHF. CDR3 DNA sequence: TGTGCCAGCAGGACAGGGTCGAAGTCGGGCAATCAGCCCCAGCATTTT.

Only a few counts were recorded for this clone. V usage is TRBV19 and J usage is TRBJ1-5; D remains unclear. Germline values: CDR1 LNHDA, CDR2 SQIVND (reference sequence). Trimming removed 2 bases from V and 1 base from J, with 9 bases in between. This CDR3 spans 15 amino acids. The CDR3 here is CASSIKTGSNQPQHF. In nucleotides, the CDR3 is TGTGCCAGTAGTATAAAGACGGGGAGCAATCAGCCCCAGCATTTT. Full variable domain (rest looked up from reference TRBV19 and TRBJ1-5): DGGITQSPKYLFRKEGQNVTLSCEQNLNHDAMYWYRQDPGQGLRLIYYSQIVNDFQKGDIAEGYSVSREKKESFPLTVTSAQKNPTAFYLCASSIKTGSNQPQHFGDGTRLSIL.

J is TRBJ2-6 and V is TRBV7-8, with D hard to call. This CDR3 has 14 residues. Between the trimmed V and J ends, which lost 5 bases and 2 bases, there was a span of 7 bases. The germline gives CDR1 SGHVS, CDR2 FQNEAQ. As DNA, the CDR3 is TGTGCCAGCAGCCCCGAGACTGGGGCCAACGTCCTGACTTTC. This sequence encodes CASSPETGANVLTF.

As for this clone: No DNA is shown, since the ends of the CDR3 on it are uncertain; the CDR3 is the one TCRdb lists. This sequence joins TRBV19 and TRBJ2-2; the listed D gene, TRBD1, was not tested against the DNA. Termini included, the CDR3 measures 17 amino acids. Germline lookup yields CDR1 LNHDA and CDR2 SQIVND (reference sequence). This CDR3 reads CASSIFWRDRSSRELFF.

This rearrangement joins TRBV7-9 to TRBJ1-6; 7 bases are a match to TRBD1. Germline CDR1 SEHNR, CDR2 FQNEAQ (reference sequence). The CDR3 is 15 amino acids. Trimming removed 2 bases from V and 5 bases from J; junction bases left unmatched: 3. CDR3 DNA sequence: TGTGCCAGCAGCTTACGACAGGGTAATAATTCACCCCTCCACTTT. It encodes CASSLRQGNNSPLHF.

J is TRBJ2-3 and V is TRBV7-2; a weak D match, TRBD1 (6 bases). With 5 bases removed from V and 0 bases from J, the gap between germline ends came to 12 bases. Germline V gene data show CDR1 as SGHTA and CDR2 as FQGNSA. The CDR3 length is 15 residues. CDR3 in amino acids: CASSLHRESTDTQYF. DNA of the CDR3: TGTGCCAGCAGCCTGCACAGGGAGAGCACAGATACGCAGTATTTT. Filled out from reference TRBV7-2 and TRBJ2-3, the complete variable domain reads GAGVSQSPSNKVTEKGKDVELRCDPISGHTALYWYRQSLGQGLEFLIYFQGNSAPDKSGLPSDRFSAERTGGSVSTLTIQRTQQEDSAVYLCASSLHRESTDTQYFGPGTRLTVL.

This chain links TRBV25-1 with TRBJ2-1; 11 nucleotides align to TRBD2. V shed 3 bases and J 10 bases; nucleotides not matched to a gene: 5. This CDR3 is 14 amino acids long. Germline V CDR1 and CDR2: MGHDK, SYGVNS. The CDR3 spells CASSDSGGASEQFF. CDR3 DNA: TGTGCCAGCAGTGATAGCGGGGGGGCCTCCGAGCAGTTCTTC.

The rearrangement joins TRBV4-1 to TRBJ1-6; 8 bases are a match to TRBD1. Germline CDR1 reads MGHRA; CDR2 reads YSYEKL. This CDR3 contains 18 residues. Trimming at V came to 1 base and at J to 9 bases, leaving 14 bases not matched to a gene. The CDR3 is CASSQAPSQGGRGSPLHF. The CDR3 bases are TGCGCCAGCAGCCAAGCCCCCTCACAGGGGGGGAGAGGTTCACCCCTCCACTTT.

The gene calls are TRBV10-3 and TRBJ1-1; D not resolved. The CDR3 length is 14 residues. V dropped 10 bases and J dropped 1 base, with 16 bases sitting between them. Germline V CDR1 and CDR2: ENHRY, SYGVKD. The CDR3 sequence: CATKRKLENTEAFF. In DNA form, the CDR3 reads TGTGCCACCAAACGCAAACTGGAGAACACTGAAGCTTTCTTT.

The genes are TRBV5-4 and TRBJ2-1; possibly TRBD2 for D (7 bases). V was trimmed by 4 bases and J by 0 bases, leaving 11 bases between them. Germline V gives CDR1 SGHNT, CDR2 YYREEE (reference sequence). CDR3 length: 15 residues. For the CDR3, the DNA is TGTGCCAGCAGCCTCGGGGGGCACTCCTACAATGAGCAGTTCTTC. The encoded protein is CASSLGGHSYNEQFF. Drawing the rest from reference TRBV5-4 and TRBJ2-1, the complete variable domain is ETGVTQSPTHLIKTRGQQVTLRCSSQSGHNTVSWYQQALGQGPQFIFQYYREEENGRGNFPPRFSGLQFPNYSSELNVNALELDDSALYLCASSLGGHSYNEQFFGPGTRLTVL.

This chain joins TRBV30 and TRBJ2-7; D possibly corresponds to TRBD1 (5 bases). Trimming left V 2 bases short and J 6 bases short, with 14 bases between. Germline V gene data show CDR1 as GTSNPN and CDR2 as SVGIG (reference sequence). There are 13 residues in the CDR3. The CDR3 protein is CAWSRQGLGEQYF. Written as DNA, the CDR3 is TGTGCCTGGAGTAGGCAGGGTCTTGGCGAGCAGTACTTC.

V is TRBV6-2 or TRBV6-3 and J is TRBJ2-7, with TRBD2 matching 12 bases. Germline V lookup: CDR1 MNHEY, CDR2 SVGEGT. The CDR3 consists of 17 residues. The J segment lost 5 bases and the V segment lost 2 bases, leaving 10 bases of the junction unmatched. The CDR3 sequence is CASSYALAGGQKDEQYF. In nucleotides, the CDR3 is TGTGCCAGCAGTTACGCGCTAGCGGGGGGGCAGAAAGACGAGCAGTACTTC.

The rearrangement joins TRBV11-3 to TRBJ1-6; D gene ambiguous. The CDR3 covers 14 residues. Germline V CDR1 and CDR2: SGHNT, YENEEA. Trimming cost V 7 bases and J 13 bases, with 20 bases left between them. The CDR3, as DNA: TGTGCCAGCACCTTTAAACCACTGGGGTCCCCCCTCCACTTT. Protein sequence: CASTFKPLGSPLHF.

The chain uses TRBV5-4 and TRBJ2-1, with 12 positions matching TRBD2. Trimming cost V 0 bases and J 5 bases; bases outside gene matches: 6. This CDR3 spans 17 amino acids. Germline-derived CDR1 and CDR2 are SGHNT and YYREEE (reference sequence). CDR3 DNA: TGTGCCAGCAGCTTGGGGCCTAGCGGGGGGGAAAACAATGAGCAGTTCTTC. Amino acids: CASSLGPSGGENNEQFF.

The chain links TRBV6-5 to TRBJ2-1; the D is unclear. Trimming pared 8 bases from V and 5 bases from J, leaving 10 bases between. CDR3 size: 12 residues. The V gene's germline CDR1 is MNHEY and CDR2 SVGAGI. CDR3 residues: CASLGSNNEQFF. The DNA for the CDR3 is TGTGCCAGCTTAGGCAGTAACAATGAGCAGTTCTTC.

The chain is built from TRBV7-2 and TRBJ2-5; no clear D gene. Trimming stripped 0 bases from V and 2 bases from J, with 7 bases between. Germline V lookup: CDR1 SGHTA, CDR2 FQGNSA. This CDR3 region has 14 residues. The CDR3 DNA reads as TGTGCCAGCAGCTTAGCCTGGGGTCAAGAGACCCAGTACTTC. Translating gives CASSLAWGQETQYF.

V gene TRBV4-3 combines with J gene TRBJ2-5; 9 bases are a match to TRBD2. The CDR3 is 19 amino acids. The germline V gene has CDR1 LGHNA and CDR2 YSLEER. The J segment lost 0 bases and the V segment lost 0 bases, leaving 11 bases of the junction unmatched. The DNA of the CDR3 is TGCGCCAGCAGCCAAGATTACAGCGGGGGGCTCTCCTACCAAGAGACCCAGTACTTC. Translated: CASSQDYSGGLSYQETQYF.

Only a few counts were recorded for this clone. The J gene is TRBJ2-7, the V gene TRBV5-6; TRBD2 matches 13 bases. In germline, CDR1 is SGHDT, CDR2 YYEEEE. This CDR3 has 16 residues. The trim removed 4 bases at V and 7 bases at J, leaving 11 bases unmatched. As DNA, the CDR3 is TGTGCCAGCAGCCTACTAGCGGGGGGGCCCCTCGGGGAGCAGTACTTC. Translation: CASSLLAGGPLGEQYF.

This clone has only one observation. V is TRBV12-3 or TRBV12-4 and J is TRBJ1-2; 10 positions agree with TRBD1. J was trimmed by 4 bases and V by 6 bases; bases with no gene match: 2. The CDR3 totals 13 residues. The CDR3 DNA is TGTGCCAGCAGACGGACAGGGGGCTATGGCTACACCTTC. Translated, it gives CASRRTGGYGYTF.

V usage is TRBV7-9 and J usage is TRBJ2-7; D is unresolved. Germline V lookup: CDR1 SEHNR, CDR2 FQNEAQ (reference sequence). V was clipped by 6 bases and J by 2 bases, with 11 bases between them. There are 13 residues in the CDR3. This CDR3 is CASSTAPTYEQYF. CDR3 nucleotides: TGTGCCAGCAGTACAGCTCCAACCTACGAGCAGTACTTC. Together with reference TRBV7-9 and TRBJ2-7, the CDR3 gives the full variable domain: DTGVSQNPRHKITKRGQNVTFRCDPISEHNRLYWYRQTLGQGPEFLTYFQNEAQLEKSRLLSDRFSAERPKGSFSTLEIQRTEQGDSAMYLCASSTAPTYEQYFGPGTRLTVT.

The CDR3: CASSGESSMNTEAFF. The CDR3 DNA reads TGTGCCAGCAGTGGAGAATCTTCCATGAACACTGAAGCTTTCTTT. This rearrangement joins TRBV25-1 to TRBJ1-1; D not resolved. V dropped 4 bases and J dropped 0 bases, with 12 bases sitting between them. This CDR3 spans 15 amino acids. From germline, CDR1 is MGHDK and CDR2 SYGVNS.

The chain links TRBV24-1 to TRBJ2-2; TRBD1 might be the D (6 bases). Germline V gene sequence: CDR1 KGHDR, CDR2 SFDVKD. This CDR3 has 16 residues. V was clipped by 5 bases and J by 4 bases, with 16 bases between them. CDR3 in amino acids: CATSASGQGGTGELFF. The CDR3, as DNA: TGTGCCACCAGTGCAAGCGGACAAGGGGGCACCGGGGAGCTGTTTTTT.